These 13 T cell receptor beta chains came from one sample sequenced in a study of human T cells and chemical hapten exposure. Time point specified: patch test 2, 6 weeks after DPC sensitization. Treatment: therapeutic diphenylcyclopropenone sensitization with weekly scalp DPC. Each CDR3 protein is one row after TCRdb ran MiXCR on the RACE reads. The data show around 360,000 distinct CDR3 sequences, about 6% seen once. The sample consisted of whole blood, taken in connection with sensitization to the hapten diphenylcyclopropenone (DPC). These receptors all come from a young woman with alopecia areata. Some clones in this sample may be carry-over from other donors' samples.

This clonotype has more than one count but fewer than ten. The chain links TRBV11-1 to TRBJ2-7; 13 bases agree with TRBD2. Germline V gene sequence: CDR1 SGHAT, CDR2 FQDESV (reference sequence). The CDR3 is 17 residues long. Losses at the gene ends were 2 bases for V and 2 bases for J; bases not matched to a gene: 6. As DNA, the CDR3 is TGTGCCAGCAGCTTACTTCGCGGGACTAGCGGGGCCTACGAGCAGTACTTC. Amino acid sequence: CASSLLRGTSGAYEQYF.

This clonotype was picked up a small number of times. This sequence joins TRBV20-1 and TRBJ1-1; 7 positions agree with TRBD1. With V trimmed by 6 bases and J by 1 base, 8 bases remained unmatched. The CDR3 is 14 amino acids. CDR1 is DFQATT and CDR2 is SNEGSKA in the germline V gene (reference sequence). CDR3 amino acids: CSAKTGVENTEAFF. The DNA of the CDR3 is TGCAGTGCCAAAACAGGGGTTGAGAACACTGAAGCTTTCTTT.

J is TRBJ2-7 and V is TRBV15; D may be TRBD1 or TRBD2 (5 bases each). This CDR3 is 14 amino acids long. CDR1 is LNHNV, CDR2 YYDKDF, per germline (reference sequence). Trimming removed 4 bases from V and 2 bases from J, with 12 bases in between. The CDR3 reads CATSKRDRAYEQYF. In nucleotides, the CDR3 is TGTGCCACCAGCAAGAGGGACCGAGCCTACGAGCAGTACTTC.

This rearrangement joins TRBV2 to TRBJ1-2, with a possible D match to TRBD1 (6 bases). CDR3 length: 15 amino acids. Germline V gene sequence: CDR1 SNHLY, CDR2 FYNNEI. V was cut by 3 bases and J by 5 bases, with 16 bases left in between. The CDR3 reads CASSDGGRSLYGYTF. CDR3 in DNA: TGTGCCAGCAGTGATGGGGGCCGATCACTGTATGGCTACACCTTC.

This clonotype was recorded at least ten times. V and J are TRBV12-3 or TRBV12-4 and TRBJ2-1; TRBD1 aligns across 7 bases. This CDR3 has 13 residues. The V segment lost 5 bases and the J segment 2 bases; nucleotides outside the gene matches: 0. The CDR3 sequence: CASSTGAYNEQFF. The CDR3 coding sequence is TGTGCCAGCAGTACAGGGGCCTACAATGAGCAGTTCTTC.

This clonotype was seen many times. The chain couples TRBV6-1 to TRBJ1-3, with D uncertain. V lost 8 bases and J lost 8, with 10 bases in between. CDR3 length: 11 residues. CDR1 is MNHNS, CDR2 SASEGT, per germline. The DNA for the CDR3 is TGTGCCAGCGGGCAGATGGACACCATATATTTT. It encodes CASGQMDTIYF.

About this clonotype itself: It may be a read error: a sequence one base away is much more abundant. The CDR3 reads CASSLAGGPDYGYSF. The CDR3 bases are TGTGCCAGCAGCTTAGCTGGGGGGCCGGACTATGGCTACTCCTTC. This chain uses TRBV11-2 with TRBJ1-2; tentative D call: TRBD1 (6 bases). The CDR3 runs 15 residues. Looked up from germline, CDR1 is SGHAT and CDR2 is FQNNGV. The complete variable domain, with remaining parts taken from reference TRBV11-2 and TRBJ1-2, reads EAGVAQSPRYKIIEKRQSVAFWCNPISGHATLYWYQQILGQGPKLLIQFQNNGVVDDSQLPKDRFSAERLKGVDSTLKIQPAKLEDSAVYLCASSLAGGPDYGYSFGSGTRLTVV.

This clonotype was recorded at least ten times. The V and J genes are TRBV3-1 and TRBJ1-5; the D gene is possibly TRBD1 (5 bases). There are 14 residues in the CDR3. Per the germline V gene, CDR1 is LGHDT and CDR2 is YNNKEL (reference sequence). Trimming stripped 1 base from V and 5 bases from J, with 9 bases between. CDR3 in amino acids: CASSQGGEDQPQHF. The DNA of the CDR3 is TGTGCCAGCAGCCAAGGAGGGGAGGATCAGCCCCAGCATTTT.

V gene TRBV11-2 combines with J gene TRBJ2-5, with 14 positions matching TRBD2. This CDR3 spans 16 amino acids. The junction had 7 bases not matched to a gene; V was cut back by 5 bases and J by 5 bases. The germline V gene encodes CDR1 SGHAT and CDR2 FQNNGV. The CDR3 sequence is CASSLTSGGASETQYF. As DNA, the CDR3 is TGTGCCAGCAGCCTGACTAGCGGGGGGGCCAGCGAGACCCAGTACTTC.

This clonotype was observed a handful of times. This chain links TRBV10-3 with TRBJ2-3; possibly TRBD1 for D (6 bases). Germline CDR1 is ENHRY and CDR2 is SYGVKD. This CDR3 has 14 amino acids. The germline V and J ends were trimmed by 10 bases and 2 bases, with 16 bases remaining between them. The CDR3 DNA reads as TGTGCCACAGGGGTTAGCAAGGACACAGATACGCAGTATTTT. As protein: CATGVSKDTDTQYF.

In this sample, this clonotype turned up many times. The chain carries TRBV20-1 and TRBJ1-1; perhaps TRBD1 as D (5 bases). V lost 5 bases, J lost 1 base, and 17 bases lay in between. Per germline, CDR1 DFQATT and CDR2 SNEGSKA (reference sequence). CDR3 length equals 15 residues. The CDR3 protein is CSARAPTEGNTEAFF. The CDR3 DNA reads TGCAGTGCTCGAGCCCCGACAGAGGGGAACACTGAAGCTTTCTTT.

Note on this clonotype: A read error is possible here, since a much larger clone lies one base away. The V gene is TRBV5-1, the J gene TRBJ1-2; possible D gene TRBD1, 5 bases. The V and J ends lost 4 bases and 8 bases respectively, with 12 bases between them. The CDR3 totals 12 residues. CDR1 and CDR2 from the germline V gene are SGHRS and YFSETQ. This CDR3 is CASSGGLGGYTF. The CDR3 coding sequence is TGCGCCAGCAGCGGGGGACTTGGAGGCTACACCTTC.

A remark on this clonotype: A clone one base away is much larger, so this may be a read error. The chain joins TRBV2 to TRBJ1-2; D remains unclear. The germline V gene has CDR1 SNHLY and CDR2 FYNNEI. CDR3 size: 12 residues. The V and J ends lost 4 bases and 0 bases respectively, with 3 bases between them. The CDR3, as DNA: TGTGCCAGCAGTGTTTCTAACTATGGCTACACCTTC. It yields the protein CASSVSNYGYTF.